The rows below give T cell receptor beta chains drawn from one sample of a study of control samples from healthy donors and cancer patients. Data came from immunoSEQ multiplex PCR; TCRdb stores just in-frame clones and leaves some out. Among 70,000 to 80,000 clones listed, roughly 90% were seen once. Sequenced material: PBMCs. The source of these receptors is a woman aged 55-75 years with head and neck cancer. CDR3s include the opening cysteine and the closing phenylalanine or tryptophan. The order of the fields is J gene, V gene, D gene, CDR3 length, clone size, CDR3 DNA, CDR3 protein. D genes are given only for firm matches. The size of a clone is reported for some rows only, either as once, few or many, or as a class for expanded clones.

>TRBJ2-1|TRBV5-1|-|15|-
TGCGCCAGCAGCCCCGACTTGGGGTTTAACAATGAGCAGTTCTTC
CASSPDLGFNNEQFF
>TRBJ2-7|TRBV7-8|TRBD2|14|-
TGTGCCAGCAGCCCTAGGGAGGGAAACTACGAGCAGTACTTC
CASSPREGNYEQYF
>TRBJ2-7|TRBV14|TRBD2|16|-
TGTGCCAGCAGCCAAGTTCTAGCGGGAGTTGTCCACGAGCAGTACTTC
CASSQVLAGVVHEQYF
>TRBJ2-3|TRBV9|-|15|once
TGTGCCAGCAGCGTAGATGGGCAGTTCAAAGATACGCAGTATTTT
CASSVDGQFKDTQYF
>TRBJ1-6|TRBV6-6|-|15|-
TGTGCCAGCAGTTACCCCAGGGTTGATAATTCACCCCTCCACTTT
CASSYPRVDNSPLHF
>TRBJ2-2|TRBV5-1|TRBD2|16|-
TGCGCCAGCAGCGTCGCGGGAGGGCTTCGCACCGGGGAGCTGTTTTTT
CASSVAGGLRTGELFF
>TRBJ1-1|TRBV10-2|TRBD1|12|-
TGCGCCAGCAGACAGGGGCGGACTGAAGCTTTCTTT
CASRQGRTEAFF
>TRBJ2-5|TRBV6-4|-|12|-
TGTGCCAGCAGTGAGAAGGGAGAGACCCAGTACTTC
CASSEKGETQYF
>TRBJ2-4|TRBV19|TRBD2|20|-
TGTGCCAGTAGTATAGGTGGCCTAGCGGAACACGGTCTAGCCAAAAACATTCAGTACTTC
CASSIGGLAEHGLAKNIQYF
>TRBJ2-3|TRBV6-4|-|13|-
TGTGCCAGCAGTGAGGCCTCCACAGATACGCAGTATTTT
CASSEASTDTQYF
>TRBJ2-1|TRBV7-8|-|13|-
TGTGCCAGCAGCTTAAAGCGACAAAATGAGCAGTTCTTC
CASSLKRQNEQFF
>TRBJ2-2|TRBV10-3|-|17|-
TGTGCCATCAGTGATTTCGGGGGGCGGGATATCACCGGGGAGCTGTTTTTT
CAISDFGGRDITGELFF
>TRBJ2-3|TRBV10-3|-|14|-
TGTGCCATCAGATGGACCCAAAGCACAGATACGCAGTATTTT
CAIRWTQSTDTQYF
>TRBJ2-3|TRBV6-5|TRBD1|15|-
TGTGCCAGCAGTTACACCGGACAGGGCACAGATACGCAGTATTTT
CASSYTGQGTDTQYF
>TRBJ1-4|TRBV7-9|-|13|-
TGTGCCAGCAGCCGAAGCGTAGGAGAAAAACTGTTTTTT
CASSRSVGEKLFF
>TRBJ2-6|TRBV7-2|-|15|once
TGTGCCAGCAGCTTCAATGGAGCTGGGGCCAACGTCCTGACTTTC
CASSFNGAGANVLTF
>TRBJ1-5|TRBV24-1|-|16|-
TGTGCCACCAGTGCCGTGCCCCGGGACAGCAATCAGCCCCAGCATTTT
CATSAVPRDSNQPQHF
>TRBJ2-1|TRBV4-1|-|16|once
TGCGCCAGCAGCCAACCCGGGACCCCCGCACGCAATGAGCAGTTCTTC
CASSQPGTPARNEQFF
>TRBJ1-4|TRBV2|-|15|once
TGTGCCAGCAGTGAAGCTTGGGGACGGGGTGAAAAACTGTTTTTT
CASSEAWGRGEKLFF
>TRBJ2-1|TRBV27|TRBD1|17|-
TGTGCCAGCAGTTTATACTCCGGGACAGCTGTCGGCAATGAGCAGTTCTTC
CASSLYSGTAVGNEQFF
>TRBJ2-5|TRBV7-9|-|15|-
TGTGCCAGCAGCTTAATTAAGCGGGACCAAGAGACCCAGTACTTC
CASSLIKRDQETQYF
>TRBJ2-2|TRBV4-2|TRBD2|16|once
TGTGCCAGCAGCCAGTCCGGGACTAGCGGCACCGGGGAGCTGTTTTTT
CASSQSGTSGTGELFF
>TRBJ2-1|TRBV19|TRBD2|19|-
TGTGCCAGTAGTATTCGAGGACTAGCGGGGGAGAGCTCCTACAATGAGCAGTTCTTC
CASSIRGLAGESSYNEQFF
>TRBJ1-5|TRBV23-1|TRBD1|15|-
TGCGCCAGCGGAAGGACAGGGGAAGGCAATCAGCCCCAGCATTTT
CASGRTGEGNQPQHF
>TRBJ2-7|TRBV2|-|12|-
TGTGCCAGCAGGGGGGGATCCTACGAGCAGTACTTC
CASRGGSYEQYF
>TRBJ2-1|TRBV19|TRBD2|17|-
TGTGCCAGTCATGGGTGGGTAGCGGGAGGGTCCTACAATGAGCAGTTCTTC
CASHGWVAGGSYNEQFF
>TRBJ2-1|TRBV6-5|-|15|-
TGTGCCAGCAGTTACCTGTCGTGGGGGTACAATGAGCAGTTCTTC
CASSYLSWGYNEQFF